This T cell receptor beta chain was captured in a study of long-term antiretroviral therapy in people with HIV. Survey-level immunoSEQ v3.0 assays were run. Produced via immunoSEQ multiplex PCR; TCRdb's table is partial and in-frame only. Of 20,000 or so clones in the sample, 65% to 90% are singletons; the top ten hold about a fifth. The germline gives CDR1 SGHTA, CDR2 FQGNSA. The CDR3 has 14 amino acids. Trimming took 3 bases from V and 6 from J, leaving 9 bases between them. Post-ART PBMC samples numbered at least two per donor, and pre-ART ones at least one. The chain combines TRBV7-2 with TRBJ1-6; D is perhaps TRBD1 (5 bases). The material was unsorted PBMCs, obtained 0.1 years before starting antiretroviral therapy. This TCR was recovered from a man between 18 and 35 years old with HIV. CDR3 in DNA: TGTGCCAGCAGCTTTGAGGGGAGTAATTCACCCCTCCACTTT. Amino acid sequence: CASSFEGSNSPLHF.